This is a list of T cell receptor beta chains from one sample in a study of T cell repertoires in cytomegalovirus infection. TCRdb itself ran the reads through MiXCR, one entry per CDR3 protein. Of more than 500,000 distinct CDR3 sequences in the sample, approximately 15% were seen once. The sample consisted of CD8+ T cells from PBMCs. The receptors derive from a human donor in good health (CMV status not recorded). Some clones in this sample may be carry-over from other donors' samples. Each CDR3 is given with its conserved first and last residue. The order of the fields is CDR3 protein, CDR3 DNA, J gene, D gene, clone size, V gene. The D gene is left open where the match is weak. Size is omitted from some rows. Given values are once, few, many or a class for expanded clones.

cdr3_aa: CASSRSSGGITDTQYF; cdr3_nt: TGTGCCAGCAGCCGGTCTAGCGGGGGGATCACAGATACGCAGTATTTT; j_call: TRBJ2-3; d_call: TRBD2; clone_size: many; v_call: TRBV7-7
cdr3_aa: CASSLAAGRGYEQYF; cdr3_nt: TGTGCCAGCAGCTTAGCCGCGGGCAGGGGCTACGAGCAGTACTTC; j_call: TRBJ2-7; d_call: NA; clone_size: many; v_call: TRBV7-9
cdr3_aa: CASSGQGDWDLYGYTF; cdr3_nt: TGTGCCAGCAGTGGGCAGGGCGATTGGGACCTCTATGGCTACACCTTC; j_call: TRBJ1-2; d_call: NA; clone_size: few; v_call: TRBV6-1
cdr3_aa: CASGREGRAEGGYTF; cdr3_nt: TGTGCCAGCGGGCGAGAGGGCAGGGCTGAAGGAGGCTACACCTTC; j_call: TRBJ1-2; d_call: NA; clone_size: many; v_call: TRBV6-5
cdr3_aa: CAFSGTGGSTGELFF; cdr3_nt: TGTGCCTTCTCCGGGACAGGGGGTTCCACCGGGGAGCTGTTTTTT; j_call: TRBJ2-2; d_call: TRBD1; clone_size: NA; v_call: TRBV2
cdr3_aa: CASSLGPGGGDEQYF; cdr3_nt: TGTGCCAGCAGCTTAGGGCCCGGAGGGGGTGACGAGCAGTACTTC; j_call: TRBJ2-7; d_call: NA; clone_size: many; v_call: TRBV7-8
cdr3_aa: CASSGSTTPGQGPYSNQPQHF; cdr3_nt: TGTGCCAGCAGTGGATCGACGACCCCGGGACAGGGCCCATATAGCAATCAGCCCCAGCATTTT; j_call: TRBJ1-5; d_call: TRBD1; clone_size: many; v_call: TRBV6-1
cdr3_aa: CASRKGPRAFF; cdr3_nt: TGTGCCAGCAGAAAGGGACCGCGGGCTTTCTTT; j_call: TRBJ1-1; d_call: NA; clone_size: NA; v_call: TRBV12-3/TRBV12-4
cdr3_aa: CASSSKDYEVGGANVLTF; cdr3_nt: TGTGCCAGCAGCTCAAAGGACTATGAGGTGGGGGGGGCCAACGTCCTGACTTTC; j_call: TRBJ2-6; d_call: NA; clone_size: many; v_call: TRBV7-2
cdr3_aa: CASSPRGGPSDEQYF; cdr3_nt: TGTGCCAGCAGCCCGCGTGGGGGGCCCTCCGACGAGCAGTACTTC; j_call: TRBJ2-7; d_call: NA; clone_size: many; v_call: TRBV7-6
cdr3_aa: CASSMRYSGANVLTF; cdr3_nt: TGTGCCAGTAGTATGAGGTACTCTGGGGCCAACGTCCTGACTTTC; j_call: TRBJ2-6; d_call: NA; clone_size: many; v_call: TRBV19
cdr3_aa: CSARDQLRGLAYEQYF; cdr3_nt: TGCAGTGCTAGAGATCAATTGAGAGGGCTGGCCTACGAGCAGTACTTC; j_call: TRBJ2-7; d_call: NA; clone_size: NA; v_call: TRBV20-1
cdr3_aa: CASSLEKNEQFF; cdr3_nt: TGTGCCAGCAGCTTAGAAAAGAATGAGCAGTTCTTC; j_call: TRBJ2-1; d_call: NA; clone_size: few; v_call: TRBV7-6
cdr3_aa: CASSLVFGTLNSPLHF; cdr3_nt: TGTGCCAGCAGCTTAGTTTTTGGGACACTAAATTCACCCCTCCACTTT; j_call: TRBJ1-6; d_call: NA; clone_size: many; v_call: TRBV7-9
cdr3_aa: CASSQASGSGYTF; cdr3_nt: TGCGCCAGCAGCCAAGCTTCCGGAAGCGGCTACACCTTC; j_call: TRBJ1-2; d_call: NA; clone_size: many; v_call: TRBV4-1
cdr3_aa: CASIQYGLGNQPQHF; cdr3_nt: TGTGCCAGCATTCAATATGGTCTAGGCAATCAGCCCCAGCATTTT; j_call: TRBJ1-5; d_call: NA; clone_size: many; v_call: TRBV6-1
cdr3_aa: CASSLASREETQYF; cdr3_nt: TGTGCCAGCAGCTTAGCTAGCAGGGAAGAGACCCAGTACTTC; j_call: TRBJ2-5; d_call: NA; clone_size: many; v_call: TRBV7-9
cdr3_aa: CASRLTDGNSPLQF; cdr3_nt: TGTGCCAGCAGACTCACGGACGGGAATTCACCCCTCCAATTT; j_call: TRBJ1-6; d_call: NA; clone_size: NA; v_call: TRBV6-1
cdr3_aa: CASSLPVSGANVLTF; cdr3_nt: TGTGCCAGCAGCTTACCAGTCTCTGGGGCCAACGTCCTGACTTTC; j_call: TRBJ2-6; d_call: NA; clone_size: many; v_call: TRBV7-9
cdr3_aa: CAIGGVRSSPWDGDSYNEQFF; cdr3_nt: TGTGCCATCGGGGGCGTCCGGTCCTCGCCGTGGGACGGAGACTCCTACAATGAGCAGTTCTTC; j_call: TRBJ2-1; d_call: NA; clone_size: NA; v_call: TRBV28
cdr3_aa: CSARTRDSYEQYF; cdr3_nt: TGCAGTGCTCGTACCCGGGACTCCTACGAGCAGTACTTC; j_call: TRBJ2-7; d_call: NA; clone_size: NA; v_call: TRBV20-1
cdr3_aa: CASSQDSGSGRETQYF; cdr3_nt: TGCGCCAGCAGCCAAGATTCAGGGTCAGGGAGGGAGACCCAGTACTTC; j_call: TRBJ2-5; d_call: NA; clone_size: many; v_call: TRBV4-1
cdr3_aa: CASSPTRGGGVRSPLHF; cdr3_nt: TGTGCCAGTAGTCCCACTCGAGGGGGCGGAGTACGATCACCCCTCCACTTT; j_call: TRBJ1-6; d_call: TRBD1; clone_size: few; v_call: TRBV19
cdr3_aa: CASSQLNGWDTDTQYF; cdr3_nt: TGTGCCAGCAGCCAACTGAATGGGTGGGACACAGATACGCAGTATTTT; j_call: TRBJ2-3; d_call: NA; clone_size: many; v_call: TRBV11-2
cdr3_aa: CASSFVQGHTEAFF; cdr3_nt: TGTGCCAGCAGTTTTGTACAGGGCCACACTGAAGCTTTCTTT; j_call: TRBJ1-1; d_call: NA; clone_size: NA; v_call: TRBV28
cdr3_aa: CADTGGGSSTDTQYF; cdr3_nt: TGTGCCGACACGGGTGGCGGATCTAGCACAGATACGCAGTATTTT; j_call: TRBJ2-3; d_call: NA; clone_size: many; v_call: TRBV7-9
cdr3_aa: CASGWTSRTVDTQYF; cdr3_nt: TGTGCCAGCGGCTGGACTAGTAGGACGGTAGATACGCAGTATTTT; j_call: TRBJ2-3; d_call: TRBD2; clone_size: few; v_call: TRBV27
cdr3_aa: CATSKAGGRLTNSPLHF; cdr3_nt: TGTGCCACCAGCAAAGCGGGTGGCCGTCTAACTAATTCACCCCTCCACTTT; j_call: TRBJ1-6; d_call: NA; clone_size: NA; v_call: TRBV15
cdr3_aa: CASSQNNSPLHF; cdr3_nt: TGTGCCAGCAGCCAAAATAATTCACCCCTCCACTTT; j_call: TRBJ1-6; d_call: NA; clone_size: NA; v_call: TRBV5-4
cdr3_aa: CASSDRGVTYEQYF; cdr3_nt: TGTGCCAGTTCAGACAGGGGAGTCACCTACGAGCAGTACTTC; j_call: TRBJ2-7; d_call: TRBD1; clone_size: many; v_call: TRBV19
cdr3_aa: CSSSPGMNYGYTF; cdr3_nt: TGTTCCAGCAGCCCAGGGATGAACTATGGCTACACCTTC; j_call: TRBJ1-2; d_call: NA; clone_size: NA; v_call: TRBV7-6
cdr3_aa: CASSYTGGDQPQHF; cdr3_nt: TGTGCCAGCAGCTATACAGGGGGAGACCAGCCCCAGCATTTT; j_call: TRBJ1-5; d_call: TRBD1; clone_size: many; v_call: TRBV7-9
cdr3_aa: CASSQVGADTQYF; cdr3_nt: TGCGCCAGCAGCCAAGTCGGTGCGGATACGCAGTATTTT; j_call: TRBJ2-3; d_call: NA; clone_size: NA; v_call: TRBV4-1
cdr3_aa: CASSGEGNEQYF; cdr3_nt: TGTGCCAGCAGTGGAGAGGGGAACGAGCAGTACTTC; j_call: TRBJ2-7; d_call: NA; clone_size: NA; v_call: TRBV2
cdr3_aa: CASSQRDSPYNEQFF; cdr3_nt: TGTGCTAGCAGCCAACGGGACAGCCCCTACAATGAGCAGTTCTTC; j_call: TRBJ2-1; d_call: TRBD1; clone_size: many; v_call: TRBV7-7
cdr3_aa: CAISELGTASYEQYF; cdr3_nt: TGTGCCATCAGTGAGCTCGGGACAGCCTCCTACGAGCAGTACTTC; j_call: TRBJ2-7; d_call: TRBD1; clone_size: many; v_call: TRBV10-3
cdr3_aa: CASSPAGYSYNSPLHF; cdr3_nt: TGTGCTAGCAGTCCAGCGGGGTACTCCTATAATTCACCCCTCCACTTT; j_call: TRBJ1-6; d_call: NA; clone_size: many; v_call: TRBV7-7
cdr3_aa: CASSVQTDYTGELFF; cdr3_nt: TGTGCCAGTAGTGTCCAGACAGACTACACCGGGGAGCTGTTTTTT; j_call: TRBJ2-2; d_call: NA; clone_size: many; v_call: TRBV19
cdr3_aa: CSARDHAPPQDTTPDTQYF; cdr3_nt: TGCAGTGCTAGAGATCACGCACCACCACAGGACACTACGCCAGATACGCAGTATTTT; j_call: TRBJ2-3; d_call: NA; clone_size: NA; v_call: TRBV20-1
cdr3_aa: CASPLRGGPLDEQFF; cdr3_nt: TGTGCCAGTCCCCTTCGGGGGGGTCCTCTGGATGAGCAGTTCTTC; j_call: TRBJ2-1; d_call: TRBD2; clone_size: many; v_call: TRBV6-1
cdr3_aa: CASSVTVMNTEAFF; cdr3_nt: TGTGCCAGCAGCGTCACCGTTATGAACACTGAAGCTTTCTTT; j_call: TRBJ1-1; d_call: NA; clone_size: few; v_call: TRBV5-4
cdr3_aa: CATGSTGEINYGYTF; cdr3_nt: TGTGCCACCGGGTCGACAGGAGAGATTAACTATGGCTACACCTTC; j_call: TRBJ1-2; d_call: NA; clone_size: few; v_call: TRBV28
cdr3_aa: CASRSGDSYEQYF; cdr3_nt: TGTGCCAGCAGATCCGGGGACTCCTACGAGCAGTACTTC; j_call: TRBJ2-7; d_call: NA; clone_size: many; v_call: TRBV11-2
cdr3_aa: CSASRQGEYNEQFF; cdr3_nt: TGCAGTGCTAGTAGACAGGGCGAGTACAATGAGCAGTTCTTC; j_call: TRBJ2-1; d_call: TRBD1; clone_size: NA; v_call: TRBV20-1
cdr3_aa: CASSPRGGDNEQFF; cdr3_nt: TGTGCCAGCAGCCCACGGGGTGGGGACAATGAGCAGTTCTTC; j_call: TRBJ2-1; d_call: NA; clone_size: once; v_call: TRBV9
cdr3_aa: CASSSRLAFGETQYF; cdr3_nt: TGTGCCAGCAGCTCGAGACTAGCCTTCGGGGAGACCCAGTACTTC; j_call: TRBJ2-5; d_call: TRBD2; clone_size: once; v_call: TRBV7-9
cdr3_aa: CASIGTDPKTTNTGELFF; cdr3_nt: TGTGCCAGTATCGGGACAGACCCTAAGACCACTAACACCGGGGAGCTGTTTTTT; j_call: TRBJ2-2; d_call: TRBD1; clone_size: few; v_call: TRBV19
cdr3_aa: CASSLLEELGGYTF; cdr3_nt: TGTGCCAGCAGCCTTCTAGAGGAACTTGGAGGCTACACCTTC; j_call: TRBJ1-2; d_call: NA; clone_size: NA; v_call: TRBV3-1